The rows below give T cell receptor beta chains drawn from one sample of a study of control samples from healthy donors and cancer patients. The table came from immunoSEQ multiplex PCR; TCRdb's copy has only in-frame clones and leaves some out. The sample contains around 5,100 clones, 80% to 90% of which appear only once. Sequenced input: formalin-fixed, paraffin-embedded tissue. Receptors were obtained from a female donor with lung cancer. Each CDR3 is given with its conserved first and last residue. Each record gives: CDR3 length, J gene, D gene, V gene, clone size, CDR3 DNA, CDR3 protein. A D gene is named only where the DNA matches it firmly. Where a row states a size, it is once, few, many or the class of an expanded clone; other rows omit it.

>19|TRBJ2-6|NA|TRBV7-8|NA
TGTGCCAGCAGCACCACGAGGTTTACCCACAAAAGTCGGGCCAACGTCCTGACTTTC
CASSTTRFTHKSRANVLTF
>12|TRBJ1-2|NA|TRBV10-3|NA
TGTGCCATCACATCGGGGTCCCATGGCTACACCTTC
CAITSGSHGYTF
>12|TRBJ2-3|NA|TRBV7-2|NA
TGTGCCAGCAGCCTAAGCACAGATACGCAGTATTTT
CASSLSTDTQYF
>16|TRBJ2-1|TRBD2|TRBV2|once
TGTGCCAGCAGTAATACCGGACTAGCGGGAGTGAATGAGCAGTTCTTC
CASSNTGLAGVNEQFF
>11|TRBJ1-2|NA|TRBV29-1|NA
TGCAGCTCACGGGACACCTATGGCTACACCTTC
CSSRDTYGYTF
>15|TRBJ2-2|TRBD2|TRBV7-9|once
TGTGCCAGCAGCGGACTAGCGGGAGTTGTCGGGGAGCTGTTTTTT
CASSGLAGVVGELFF
>16|TRBJ2-2|NA|TRBV4-3|NA
TGCGCCAGCAGCCGAAACAGAGGGCCCCACACCGGGGAGCTGTTTTTT
CASSRNRGPHTGELFF
>15|TRBJ2-7|TRBD1|TRBV6-5|few
TGTGCCAGCAGGGGAGGACAGGGCAGCTCCTACGAGCAGTACTTC
CASRGGQGSSYEQYF
>16|TRBJ2-3|TRBD2|TRBV5-1|NA
TGCGCCAGCAGCCTACAGCTAGCGGGAGGGATAGATACGCAGTATTTT
CASSLQLAGGIDTQYF
>12|TRBJ2-1|NA|TRBV3-1/TRBV3-2|NA
TGTGCCAGCACCCTCGGTGCCAATGAGCAGTTCTTC
CASTLGANEQFF
>15|TRBJ2-4|NA|TRBV5-1|NA
TGCGCCAGCAGCTTAGAGCCCGGGGCCAAAAACATTCAGTACTTC
CASSLEPGAKNIQYF
>13|TRBJ1-1|NA|TRBV10-2|NA
TGCGCCAGCAGTGAGGCGGGGAACACTGAAGCTTTCTTT
CASSEAGNTEAFF
>12|TRBJ1-3|NA|TRBV5-5|few
TGTGCCAGCAGCTTGGAAGGGGGCACCATATATTTT
CASSLEGGTIYF
>13|TRBJ1-5|TRBD1|TRBV24-1|once
TGTGCCACCAGTGACAGGGGGGATCAGCCCCAGCATTTT
CATSDRGDQPQHF
>12|TRBJ1-5|NA|TRBV6-6|NA
TGTGCCACCCAGGGCTCCAATCAGCCCCAGCATTTT
CATQGSNQPQHF
>15|TRBJ2-3|TRBD2|TRBV18|NA
TGTGCCAGCTCACCGGCCCAGCGGGACGGAGATACGCAGTATTTT
CASSPAQRDGDTQYF
>14|TRBJ2-7|NA|TRBV6-1|NA
TGTGCCAGCAGTGAAGGGGTGGGGATCTACGAGCAGTACTTC
CASSEGVGIYEQYF
>15|TRBJ1-5|NA|TRBV4-2|NA
TGTGCCAGCAGTCCCCTTCCGACAGGCCTCAAAGCCCAGCATTTT
CASSPLPTGLKAQHF
>12|TRBJ2-7|NA|TRBV5-1|NA
TGCGCCAGCAGCTTGGGCGGGTACGAGCAGTACTTC
CASSLGGYEQYF
>16|TRBJ2-1|TRBD1|TRBV9|NA
TGTGCCAGCAGCCAAGGGGGCGGCGGCTCCTACAATGAGCAGTTCTTC
CASSQGGGGSYNEQFF
>23|TRBJ2-3|NA|TRBV21-1|NA
TGTGCCAGCAGCAAAGGGTTCGTACGAAGCGGGAGCCGAGCCCAGAAACGCACAGATACGCAGTATTTT
CASSKGFVRSGSRAQKRTDTQYF
>15|TRBJ2-2|NA|TRBV27|NA
TGTGCCAGCAGTTTAGGGCGGGGATACACCGGGGAGCTGTTTTTT
CASSLGRGYTGELFF
>14|TRBJ2-7|NA|TRBV3-1/TRBV3-2|NA
TGTGCCAGCAGCCCCTTAATTATGAGTGGCGAGCAGTACTTC
CASSPLIMSGEQYF
>16|TRBJ2-2|NA|TRBV13|NA
TGTGCCAGCAGCCCCTCGGGCGGCGCGAACACCGGGGAGCTGTTTTTT
CASSPSGGANTGELFF
>16|TRBJ1-5|TRBD1|TRBV6-1|NA
TGTGCCAGCAGTGAAGGGACAGGGGGTAGCAATCAGCCCCAGCATTTT
CASSEGTGGSNQPQHF
>18|TRBJ2-1|TRBD1|TRBV19|NA
TGTGCCAGTTCGTTGGGACAGGGGGTGCCGAGCTCCTACAATGAGCAGTTCTTC
CASSLGQGVPSSYNEQFF